This T cell receptor (beta chain) stems from a study of blood T cell repertoires in COVID-19. About the study: Sources were T cells, B-cell-depleted T cells, or PBMCs; the material itself was cDNA or gDNA.

Between the trimmed V and J ends, which lost 6 bases and 5 bases, there was a span of 13 bases. The CDR3 spans 12 residues. CDR1 and CDR2 (germline): SQVTM, ANQGSEA. Sequencing was performed with immunoSEQ multiplex PCR; in TCRdb, only in-frame clones are kept and a portion is missing. The sample lists more than 150,000 clones; roughly nine tenths were seen once. This receptor was identified in a woman in her thirties or forties with acute or convalescent COVID-19. The chain couples TRBV29-1 to TRBJ2-5; D might be TRBD2 (6 bases). Specimen: peripheral blood. As DNA, the CDR3 is TGCAGCGTAGAACCGGGGGAGGAGACCCAGTACTTC. This gives the protein CSVEPGEETQYF.